A selection of T cell receptor beta chains follows, all from one sample in a study of T-cell reconstitution after alpha-beta-depleted transplantation in children. TCRdb re-called the PCR reads through MiXCR, storing one row per CDR3 protein. The table records about 460,000 distinct CDR3 sequences, around 12% of them present only once. The sequenced sample was PBMCs from the stem cell graft donor, obtained from the stem cell graft. Every receptor here comes from a human donor who donated a stem cell graft to a child with combined immunodeficiency. Each CDR3 is given without its conserved first and last residue. Fields, in order: CDR3 length, V gene, J gene, CDR3 protein.

>12|TRBV24-1|TRBJ1-2
ATSDLEVNYGYT
>12|TRBV29-1|TRBJ1-3
SVDPTGSGNTIY
>14|TRBV5-1|TRBJ1-1
ASSNRDRGMNTEAF
>13|TRBV7-3|TRBJ2-2
ASSLGLAHTGELF
>14|TRBV4-1|TRBJ2-5
ASSQGMTTGQETQY
>12|TRBV10-2|TRBJ2-1
ASIAGLTYNEQF
>12|TRBV7-2|TRBJ2-3
ASSLGVAIDTQY
>14|TRBV20-1|TRBJ2-2
SARAIPPQGTGELF
>14|TRBV9|TRBJ1-2
ASSVAGAPSNYGYT
>12|TRBV12-3/TRBV12-4|TRBJ2-7
ASSLQGSSYEQY
>13|TRBV7-8|TRBJ2-5
ASSFSGTFKETQY
>12|TRBV12-3/TRBV12-4|TRBJ2-5
ASSLVGVEETQY
>12|TRBV5-5|TRBJ2-2
ASSLGPDAGELI
>13|TRBV10-3|TRBJ2-2
AISEPERSTGELF
>11|TRBV12-3/TRBV12-4|TRBJ2-7
ASSLRFAYEQY
>10|TRBV9|TRBJ1-1
ASSKGSTEAF
>11|TRBV29-1|TRBJ2-4
SVTRGAKNIQY
>12|TRBV27|TRBJ2-5
ASSLMEDPETQY
>11|TRBV24-1|TRBJ1-1
ATSDLNSREAF
>11|TRBV24-1|TRBJ2-3
ATSVAGRDTQY
>17|TRBV27|TRBJ2-2
ASSLSIPRTGVMVGELF
>12|TRBV7-9|TRBJ2-7
ASSSDSTSYEQY
>12|TRBV24-1|TRBJ1-4
ATSGTGANEKLF
>13|TRBV12-3/TRBV12-4|TRBJ2-3
ASSLRAVATDTQY
>9|TRBV11-2|TRBJ2-1
ASSAGVREF
>12|TRBV29-1|TRBJ2-2
SVIGERDTGELF
>11|TRBV5-1|TRBJ2-7
ASSSTGSYEQY
>12|TRBV27|TRBJ1-6
ASSVDRVNSPLH
>10|TRBV6-5|TRBJ1-5
ASSTRGQPQH
>10|TRBV12-3/TRBV12-4|TRBJ1-2
ASSGGNYGYT
>11|TRBV27|TRBJ2-5
ASSFPYQETQY
>13|TRBV6-5|TRBJ1-2
ASSYQGDSLYGYT
>11|TRBV9|TRBJ2-1
ASSLGGSDEQF
>12|TRBV7-9|TRBJ2-1
ASSSQPGHNEQF
>14|TRBV20-1|TRBJ2-4
SAPPDIPLAKNIQY
>12|TRBV10-3|TRBJ2-6
AIREYSGANVLT
>16|TRBV11-3|TRBJ2-7
ASSLVARLAGGEYEQY
>14|TRBV6-5|TRBJ1-6
ASSYSLGTGNSPLH
>11|TRBV2|TRBJ1-5
ASKREGNQPQH
>11|TRBV29-1|TRBJ1-2
SVREGENYGYT
>10|TRBV4-3|TRBJ2-2
ASSQEAGELF
>11|TRBV12-3/TRBV12-4|TRBJ1-4
AIRTGGNEKLF
>14|TRBV19|TRBJ2-7
ASSISSGRRTGEQY
>12|TRBV29-1|TRBJ2-3
SVGLAGGVDTQY
>10|TRBV7-2|TRBJ1-6
ASSHLRGALH
>11|TRBV30|TRBJ2-7
AWRPGPIYEQY
>16|TRBV6-2/TRBV6-3|TRBJ2-3
ASSYPVKRGGSTDTQY
>15|TRBV30|TRBJ1-4
AWSVPGAGLTNEKLF
>15|TRBV12-3/TRBV12-4|TRBJ2-3
ASSLYNLAGGPDTQY
>11|TRBV20-1|TRBJ2-7
SARTSGRAEQY
>14|TRBV6-2/TRBV6-3|TRBJ2-1
GSSYLAGAQYNEQF
>13|TRBV12-3/TRBV12-4|TRBJ1-2
ASSPDMGSNYGYT
>13|TRBV4-3|TRBJ2-1
ASSLRRSSYNEQF